The 26 T cell receptor beta chains listed next were all sequenced from one sample in a study of T cells in Graves' hyperthyroidism and ophthalmopathy. Researchers took RNA transcripts and amplified the TCR beta CDR3 regions from them. Researchers ran a first-round RT-PCR on the TCR CDR3 using the HTBI primer set. TCRdb re-derived calls from the multiplex PCR reads in MiXCR, one entry per CDR3 protein. The table includes 730,000 or so distinct CDR3 sequences, around 19% detected once. The source material was blood. These receptors all stem from a woman in her forties or fifties with Graves' hyperthyroidism that later progressed to Graves' ophthalmopathy.

This clonotype was seen many times. The chain carries TRBV2 and TRBJ2-3, with 10 bases matching TRBD1. CDR1 and CDR2 from the germline V gene are SNHLY and FYNNEI. The CDR3 is made up of 10 amino acids. In DNA form, the CDR3 reads TGTGGGACAGGGGGAGATACGCAGTATTTT. Protein product: CGTGGDTQYF.

The V gene is TRBV4-1, the J gene TRBJ1-5; the match to TRBD1 covers 7 bases. The CDR3 extends over 16 amino acids. Germline lookup yields CDR1 MGHRA and CDR2 YSYEKL. V was clipped by 4 bases and J by 2 bases; unmatched bases: 8. The CDR3 DNA follows: TGCGCCAGCAGCCCCTACTGGGACAGTGGCAATCAGCCCCAGCATTTT. Its protein product is CASSPYWDSGNQPQHF.

This clonotype turned up a few times. The chain links TRBV5-1 to TRBJ2-2, with a weak D call TRBD1 (6 bases). The CDR3 is 14 amino acids. V was trimmed by 3 bases and J by 4 bases, leaving 10 bases between them. Per germline, CDR1 SGHRS and CDR2 YFSETQ. CDR3: CASSYGTPTGELFF. CDR3 in DNA: TGCGCCAGCAGCTACGGGACACCCACCGGGGAGCTGTTTTTT.

Many counts were recorded for this clonotype. The chain couples TRBV12-5 to TRBJ1-1; 7 nucleotides match TRBD1. The germline V gene encodes CDR1 LGHNT and CDR2 FRNRAP. CDR3 length: 15 residues. The V segment lost 1 base and the J segment 1 base; nucleotides outside the gene matches: 3. CDR3 residues: CASGLGTGENTEAFF. CDR3 bases: TGTGCTAGTGGTTTGGGAACAGGGGAGAACACTGAAGCTTTCTTT.

This clonotype came up many times. CDR3 coding DNA: TGTGCCAGCAGTGAGGGTCGGATGAACACTGAAGCTTTCTTT. Translated: CASSEGRMNTEAFF. V gene TRBV6-1 combines with J gene TRBJ1-1; D uncertain. Between the trimmed V and J ends, which lost 3 bases and 0 bases, there was a span of 8 bases. Germline CDR1 reads MNHNS; CDR2 reads SASEGT. The CDR3 covers 14 residues.

The chain joins TRBV5-1 to TRBJ2-2; D remains ambiguous. The CDR3 loop spans 16 amino acids. Germline CDR1 reads SGHRS; CDR2 reads YFSETQ. V was clipped by 2 bases and J by 1 base, with 12 bases between them. The CDR3 region has the DNA TGCGCCAGCAGCTTAAAGGGTCTAGAGAACACCGGGGAGCTGTTTTTT. Amino acids: CASSLKGLENTGELFF.

This clonotype was detected only once. With a much larger clone just one base away, this may be a read error. The rearrangement uses TRBV3-1 and TRBJ1-4; unclear D gene. The germline gives CDR1 LGHDT, CDR2 YNNKEL (reference sequence). This CDR3 has 13 amino acids. CDR3 in DNA: TGTACCAGCTCCTCGGCGGGGAATGAAAAACTGTTTTTT. Residues: CTSSSAGNEKLFF.

This clonotype has at least ten counts. The chain carries TRBV7-9 and TRBJ2-5; D perhaps matches TRBD2 (5 bases). V was shortened by 7 bases and J by 5 bases, with 17 bases between the two germline ends. The CDR3 extends over 14 amino acids. Germline V gene sequence: CDR1 SEHNR, CDR2 FQNEAQ (reference sequence). In nucleotides, the CDR3 is TGTGCCAGCAAAGGCGGGCAGGCCGGGGAGACCCAGTACTTC. This codes for CASKGGQAGETQYF.

The rearrangement joins TRBV5-8 to TRBJ1-4; 9 nucleotides line up with TRBD1. CDR1 and CDR2 (germline): SGHTS, YDEGEE. CDR3 length equals 14 residues. V was clipped by 4 bases and J by 8 bases; unmatched bases: 6. The CDR3 loop is CASSRRQGGEKLFF. As DNA, the CDR3 is TGTGCCAGCAGCCGTCGACAGGGGGGGGAAAAACTGTTTTTT.

This clonotype was seen only a few times. This chain uses TRBV12-3 or TRBV12-4 with TRBJ1-2, with TRBD1 matching 7 bases. The length of the CDR3 is 15 residues. The junction had 8 bases not matched to a gene; V was cut back by 2 bases and J by 5 bases. The CDR3 is CASSLIGQGGYGYTF. CDR3 nucleotide sequence: TGTGCCAGCAGTTTAATTGGCCAGGGGGGGTATGGCTACACCTTC.

This clonotype occurred many times. The chain links TRBV20-1 to TRBJ2-5; D gene unclear. This CDR3 is 10 amino acids long. The germline CDR1 and CDR2 sequences are DFQATT and SNEGSKA (reference sequence). The V gene lost 2 bases and the J gene lost 2 bases, with 0 bases spanning the gap. The CDR3 loop is CSARQETQYF. Here the CDR3 DNA reads TGCAGTGCTAGACAAGAGACCCAGTACTTC.

This sequence joins TRBV19 and TRBJ2-6; D gene uncertain. This CDR3 region has 15 residues. The V and J ends lost 5 bases and 1 base respectively, with 9 bases between them. CDR1 and CDR2 from the germline V gene are LNHDA and SQIVND (reference sequence). The CDR3 nucleotides are TGTGCCAGTAGTCTACGAACTTCTGGGGCCAACGTCCTGACTTTC. Translated: CASSLRTSGANVLTF.

The rearrangement uses TRBV6-1 and TRBJ2-1; D perhaps matches TRBD2 (6 bases). Germline lookup yields CDR1 MNHNS and CDR2 SASEGT. The CDR3 covers 15 residues. The V and J ends lost 8 bases and 10 bases respectively, with 24 bases between them. The CDR3 reads CASREHEPGREEQFF. CDR3 in DNA: TGTGCCAGCCGAGAGCATGAACCAGGGCGGGAAGAGCAGTTCTTC.

Only a few counts were recorded for this clonotype. V gene TRBV10-3 combines with J gene TRBJ2-6; D uncertain. CDR1 and CDR2 (germline): ENHRY, SYGVKD. The CDR3 sequence is 15 residues long. V gave up 6 bases and J gave up 0 bases, with 9 bases separating them. In nucleotides, the CDR3 is TGTGCCATCAGCGACGTCCGCTCTGGGGCCAACGTCCTGACTTTC. It encodes CAISDVRSGANVLTF.

Concerning this clonotype itself: An end of the junction does not agree with germline; a read error may underlie this. The chain couples TRBV18 to TRBJ1-3; D unclear. This CDR3 has 17 amino acids. Germline V CDR1 and CDR2: KGHSH, LQKENI. The chain's CDR3 is CASSPPFLEFSGNTIYF. In DNA form, the CDR3 reads TGTGCCAGCTCCCCACCGTTCCTAGAATTCTCTGGAAACACCATATATTTT.

This clonotype has a handful of counts. CDR3 nucleotide sequence: TGTGCCAGCAGCGAAACCGGGACAGTCTATGAAAAACTGTTTTTT. Translation gives CASSETGTVYEKLFF. V gene TRBV11-2 combines with J gene TRBJ1-4; 7 bases align to TRBD1. This CDR3 has 15 residues. The trim removed 5 bases at V and 6 bases at J, leaving 9 bases unmatched. The germline V gene has CDR1 SGHAT and CDR2 FQNNGV.

This clonotype was observed at least ten times. The chain combines TRBV2 with TRBJ2-7; D possibly corresponds to TRBD1 (6 bases). V was trimmed by 4 bases and J by 4 bases, leaving 14 bases between them. Germline CDR1 is SNHLY and CDR2 is FYNNEI. The length of the CDR3 is 14 residues. CDR3 nucleotide sequence: TGTGCCAGCAGTGCGTACAGGGATTCGTACGAGCAGTACTTC. As protein: CASSAYRDSYEQYF.

The table lists this clonotype with a few counts. In DNA, the CDR3 is TGTGCCAGCAGTTTCGGACAGGGTGGCTACAATGAGCAGTTCTTC. The encoded protein is CASSFGQGGYNEQFF. The chain employs TRBV27 and TRBJ2-1; 8 bases are shared with TRBD1. This CDR3 has 15 amino acids. The germline V gene encodes CDR1 MNHEY and CDR2 SMNVEV (reference sequence). With V trimmed by 3 bases and J by 3 bases, 4 bases remained unmatched.

This CDR3 is CASSLGDSNSYNEQFF. The DNA for the CDR3 is TGTGCCAGCAGTTTGGGGGACAGCAACTCCTACAATGAGCAGTTCTTC. The V gene is TRBV12-3 or TRBV12-4, the J gene TRBJ2-1; TRBD1 agrees at 7 bases. J gave up 0 bases and V 3 bases, and 5 bases lay outside the gene matches. The CDR3 runs 16 residues.

A few counts support this clonotype. This chain joins TRBV6-2 or TRBV6-3 and TRBJ2-6; no firm D call. CDR3 length: 16 residues. Looked up from germline, CDR1 is MNHEY and CDR2 is SVGEGT. Here the CDR3 reads CAAKSAYSSGANVLTF. The DNA for the CDR3 is TGTGCTGCCAAGTCAGCCTATAGCTCTGGGGCCAACGTCCTGACTTTC.

The sample holds many counts of this clonotype. The V call is TRBV2, the J call TRBJ1-5, with D unclear. The germline V gene encodes CDR1 SNHLY and CDR2 FYNNEI. The V and J ends lost 6 bases and 3 bases respectively, with 18 bases between them. The CDR3 spans 16 residues. Here the CDR3 reads CASSRRRVGINQPQHF. The CDR3 bases are TGTGCCAGCAGCCGGAGGAGGGTTGGCATCAATCAGCCCCAGCATTTT.

This clonotype was seen ten or more times. V gene TRBV20-1 combines with J gene TRBJ2-1; 9 bases fit TRBD2. The ends lost 0 bases at V and 7 bases at J; junction bases unmatched: 10. Germline V gene data show CDR1 as DFQATT and CDR2 as SNEGSKA (reference sequence). This CDR3 has 16 amino acids. Written as DNA, the CDR3 is TGCAGTGCTAGAGATGGGGCGGGGGGGCCCGCAAATGAGCAGTTCTTC. Protein: CSARDGAGGPANEQFF.

This chain joins TRBV5-4 and TRBJ2-3; TRBD1 is a possible D gene (5 bases). CDR1 and CDR2 from the germline V gene are SGHNT and YYREEE (reference sequence). CDR3 length: 17 amino acids. V was trimmed by 3 bases and J by 1 base, leaving 18 bases between them. The CDR3 sequence is CASSSGQGLWGTDTQYF. CDR3 nucleotides: TGTGCCAGCAGCTCCGGCCAGGGCCTGTGGGGCACAGATACGCAGTATTTT.

This clonotype was counted ten times or more. The chain has TRBV5-1 and TRBJ2-1; 12 bases are shared with TRBD2. CDR1 SGHRS and CDR2 YFSETQ come from the germline V gene. This CDR3 region has 16 residues. Losses at the gene ends were 2 bases for V and 7 bases for J; bases not matched to a gene: 7. The CDR3 protein is CASSFPSGGAGNEQFF. CDR3 coding DNA: TGCGCCAGCAGCTTCCCTAGCGGGGGGGCCGGTAATGAGCAGTTCTTC.

This clonotype has a handful of counts. This chain connects TRBV7-6 to TRBJ1-3; 10 positions match TRBD1. The germline V gene has CDR1 SGHVS and CDR2 FNYEAQ. V lost 0 bases and J lost 0; bases outside the gene matches: 5. CDR3 length equals 18 residues. The CDR3 coding sequence is TGTGCCAGCAGCTTAGCGATGACAGGGGGCAGCTCTGGAAACACCATATATTTT. Translated: CASSLAMTGGSSGNTIYF.

This clonotype was seen ten or more times. The chain links TRBV11-2 to TRBJ2-5; D may correspond to TRBD1 or TRBD2 (5 bases each). V shed 6 bases and J shed 5 bases, with 19 bases lying between them. Germline lookup yields CDR1 SGHAT and CDR2 FQNNGV. The CDR3 is 15 amino acids. The CDR3 bases are TGTGCCAGCAGAGTAGCCGGGACGAACTGGGAGACCCAGTACTTC. This translates into CASRVAGTNWETQYF.